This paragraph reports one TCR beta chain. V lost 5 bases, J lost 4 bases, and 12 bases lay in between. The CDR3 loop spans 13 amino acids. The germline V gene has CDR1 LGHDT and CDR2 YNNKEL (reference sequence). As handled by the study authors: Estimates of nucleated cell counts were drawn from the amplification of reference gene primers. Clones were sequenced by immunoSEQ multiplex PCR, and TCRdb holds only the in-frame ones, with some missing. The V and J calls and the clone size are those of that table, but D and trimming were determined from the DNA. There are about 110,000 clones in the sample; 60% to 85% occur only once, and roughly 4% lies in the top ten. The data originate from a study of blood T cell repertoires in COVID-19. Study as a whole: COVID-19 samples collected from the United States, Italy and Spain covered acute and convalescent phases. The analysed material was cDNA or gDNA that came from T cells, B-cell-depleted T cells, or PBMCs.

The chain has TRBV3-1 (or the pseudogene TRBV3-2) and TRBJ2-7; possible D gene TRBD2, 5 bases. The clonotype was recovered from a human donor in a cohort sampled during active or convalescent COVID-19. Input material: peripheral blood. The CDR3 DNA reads TGTGCCAGCAGCGTCCGGGGTACGTACGAGCAGTACTTC. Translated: CASSVRGTYEQYF.